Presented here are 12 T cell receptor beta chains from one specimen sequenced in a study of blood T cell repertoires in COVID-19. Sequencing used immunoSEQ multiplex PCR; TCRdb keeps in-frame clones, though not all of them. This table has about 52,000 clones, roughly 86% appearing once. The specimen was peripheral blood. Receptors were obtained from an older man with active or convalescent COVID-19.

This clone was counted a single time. The CDR3 protein is CASRGTSYEQYF. The CDR3 coding sequence is TGCGCCAGCAGGGGCACCTCCTACGAGCAGTACTTC. The chain couples TRBV10-1 to TRBJ2-7, with no clear D. The CDR3 has 12 amino acids. Trimming cost V 6 bases and J 0 bases, with 6 bases left between them. Looked up from germline, CDR1 is WNHNN and CDR2 is SYGVQD (reference sequence).

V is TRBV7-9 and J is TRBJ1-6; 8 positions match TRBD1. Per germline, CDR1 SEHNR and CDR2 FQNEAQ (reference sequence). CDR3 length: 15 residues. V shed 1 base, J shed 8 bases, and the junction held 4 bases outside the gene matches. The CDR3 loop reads CASSLGDRGDSPLHF. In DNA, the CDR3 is TGTGCCAGCAGCTTAGGAGACAGGGGAGATTCACCCCTCCACTTT.

The CDR3 DNA is TGTGCCAGCAGCTTAGGAGTTACCCCTGAAGCTTTCTTT. Residues: CASSLGVTPEAFF. The chain employs TRBV7-9 and TRBJ1-1; D gene unclear. The CDR3 sequence is 13 residues long. Germline CDR1 SEHNR, CDR2 FQNEAQ (reference sequence). V was cut by 1 base and J by 6 bases, with 9 bases left in between.

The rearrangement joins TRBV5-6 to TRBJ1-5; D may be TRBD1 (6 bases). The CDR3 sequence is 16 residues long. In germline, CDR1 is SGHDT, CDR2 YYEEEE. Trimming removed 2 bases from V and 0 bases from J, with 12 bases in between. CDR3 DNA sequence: TGTGCCAGCAGCTTTTTCAGGGGATCTAGCAATCAGCCCCAGCATTTT. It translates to CASSFFRGSSNQPQHF. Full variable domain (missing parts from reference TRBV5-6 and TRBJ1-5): DAGVTQSPTHLIKTRGQQVTLRCSPKSGHDTVSWYQQALGQGPQFIFQYYEEEERQRGNFPDRFSGHQFPNYSSELNVNALLLGDSALYLCASSFFRGSSNQPQHFGDGTRLSIL.

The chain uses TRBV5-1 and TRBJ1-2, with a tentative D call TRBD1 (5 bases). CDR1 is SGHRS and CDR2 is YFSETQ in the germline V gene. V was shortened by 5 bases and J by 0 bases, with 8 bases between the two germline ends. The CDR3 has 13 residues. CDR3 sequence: CASRQQANYGYTF. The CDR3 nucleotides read TGCGCCAGCAGGCAACAGGCTAACTATGGCTACACCTTC.

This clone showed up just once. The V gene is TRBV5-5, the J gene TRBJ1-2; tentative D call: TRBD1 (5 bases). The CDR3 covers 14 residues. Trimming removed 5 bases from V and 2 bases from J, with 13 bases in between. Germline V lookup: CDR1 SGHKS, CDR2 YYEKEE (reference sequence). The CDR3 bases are TGTGCCAGCAGACCAGTCGGGGGAAACTATGGCTACACCTTC. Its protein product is CASRPVGGNYGYTF. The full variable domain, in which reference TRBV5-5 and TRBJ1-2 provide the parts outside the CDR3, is DAGVTQSPTHLIKTRGQQVTLRCSPISGHKSVSWYQQVLGQGPQFIFQYYEKEERGRGNFPDRFSARQFPNYSSELNVNALLLGDSALYLCASRPVGGNYGYTFGSGTRLTVV.

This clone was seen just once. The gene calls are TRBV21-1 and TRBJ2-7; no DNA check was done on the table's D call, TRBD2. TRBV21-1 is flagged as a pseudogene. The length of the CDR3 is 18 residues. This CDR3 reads CASNNHGTSGGASYEQYF. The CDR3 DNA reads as TGTGCCAGCAACAACCATGGGACTAGCGGGGGGGCCTCGTACGAGCAGTACTTC.

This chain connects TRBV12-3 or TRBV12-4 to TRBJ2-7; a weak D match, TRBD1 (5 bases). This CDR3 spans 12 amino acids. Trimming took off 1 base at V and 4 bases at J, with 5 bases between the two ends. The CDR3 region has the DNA TGTGCCAGCAGTTTAGAGGGGTACGAGCAGTACTTC. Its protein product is CASSLEGYEQYF.

CDR3 loop: CASSYDQVNEKLFF. The CDR3 DNA follows: TGTGCCAGCAGTTACGATCAGGTTAATGAAAAACTGTTTTTT. The chain uses TRBV6-6 and TRBJ1-4, with no clear D. The CDR3 extends over 14 amino acids. V lost 2 bases and J lost 4, with 8 bases in between. CDR1 MNHNY and CDR2 SVGAGI come from the germline V gene (reference sequence).

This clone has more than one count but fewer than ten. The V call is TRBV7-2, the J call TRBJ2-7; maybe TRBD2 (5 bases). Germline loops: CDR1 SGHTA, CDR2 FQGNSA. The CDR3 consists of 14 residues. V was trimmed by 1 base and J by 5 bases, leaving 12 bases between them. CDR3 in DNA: TGTGCCAGCAGCTTAGGCGGGCTTGGGAACGAGCAGTACTTC. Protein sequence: CASSLGGLGNEQYF.

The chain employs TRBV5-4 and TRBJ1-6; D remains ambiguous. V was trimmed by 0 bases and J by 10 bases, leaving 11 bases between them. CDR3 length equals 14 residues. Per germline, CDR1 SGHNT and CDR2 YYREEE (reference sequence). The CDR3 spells CASSLDSGRSPLHF. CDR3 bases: TGTGCCAGCAGCTTGGATTCCGGGAGGTCACCCCTCCACTTT.

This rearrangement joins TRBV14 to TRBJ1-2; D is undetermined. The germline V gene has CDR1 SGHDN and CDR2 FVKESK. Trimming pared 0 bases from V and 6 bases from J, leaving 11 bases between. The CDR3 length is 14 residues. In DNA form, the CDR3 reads TGTGCCAGCAGCCAAGAAAGATTGGCTGATGGCTACACCTTC. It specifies CASSQERLADGYTF.